This T cell receptor beta chain is from a study of shared clonotypes between healthy human individuals. TCRdb's table, derived via immunoSEQ multiplex PCR, lists solely in-frame clones and lacks some. The sample contains about 600,000 clones, roughly 97% of which appear only once. V gave up 0 bases and J gave up 2 bases, with 10 bases separating them. CDR1 and CDR2 from the germline V gene are SGDLS and YYNGEE. The CDR3 totals 15 residues. Sample: naive CD4+ T cells sorted from blood. The subset here: CD45RA+ positively selected. This clonotype originated in a woman younger than 45 in good health. The chain carries TRBV9 and TRBJ2-3; D is unclear. CDR3: CASSVAGGVTDTQYF. DNA of the CDR3: TGTGCCAGCAGCGTAGCGGGTGGAGTCACAGATACGCAGTATTTT. Using reference TRBV9 and TRBJ2-3 for the parts outside the CDR3, the full variable domain is DSGVTQTPKHLITATGQRVTLRCSPRSGDLSVYWYQQSLDQGLQFLIQYYNGEERAKGNILERFSAQQFPDLHSELNLSSLELGDSALYFCASSVAGGVTDTQYFGPGTRLTVL.